A single sample is the source of the 8 T cell receptor beta chains below, sequenced in a study of beta chain features in type 1 diabetes (dated by TCRdb to the late 2010s). Libraries were constructed by the immunoSEQ multiplex PCR assay. The High Capacity cDNA Reverse Transcription Kit was used to reverse transcribe all of the isolated RNA, meaning that expressed TCRB transcripts were what got sequenced. Sourced from immuneACCESS, this table was stored by TCRdb with only in-frame sequences that have V and J called. A share of the clones is absent; for the studies checked, an unresolved V gene accounts for under half, and the remainder has no known explanation. The sample table holds more than 120,000 clones, of which under 11% were seen once. About 1.3% of the sample goes to the ten largest clones. Sequencing used naive CD4+ T cells from blood. What the cell subset or site label conveys for this sample: true naive CD4+ T cells. These receptors all come from a man between 18 and 29 years old in good health.

This clone was observed a few times. The rearrangement joins TRBV11-2 to TRBJ2-2, with D maybe TRBD2 (6 bases). CDR1 is SGHAT, CDR2 FQNNGV, per germline. This CDR3 comprises 14 residues. Trimming stripped 8 bases from V and 5 bases from J, with 15 bases between. For the CDR3, the DNA is TGTGCCAGCTCCCGACTAGTTGGGACCGGGGAGCTGTTTTTT. Its translation: CASSRLVGTGELFF.

The chain combines TRBV4-3 with TRBJ2-7; 8 bases align to TRBD1. The CDR3 contains 16 residues. CDR1 LGHNA and CDR2 YSLEER come from the germline V gene. V shed 3 bases, J shed 2 bases, and the junction held 9 bases outside the gene matches. The CDR3 sequence is CASSHARTTGAYEQYF. Here the CDR3 DNA reads TGCGCCAGCAGCCACGCCCGAACGACAGGGGCCTACGAGCAGTACTTC.

This clone was seen more than once but under ten times. This chain uses TRBV11-2 with TRBJ1-4; no definite D call. The CDR3 is 16 residues long. Trimming removed 7 bases at V and 0 bases at J, with 15 bases between. CDR1 SGHAT and CDR2 FQNNGV come from the germline V gene. The CDR3 region is CASTQRRDATNEKLFF. The CDR3 DNA is TGTGCCAGCACCCAGAGGAGGGATGCAACTAATGAAAAACTGTTTTTT.

This clone occurred a few times. This sequence joins TRBV5-4 and TRBJ2-1, with 8 bases aligning to TRBD1. The germline V gene encodes CDR1 SGHNT and CDR2 YYREEE (reference sequence). Trimming at V came to 4 bases and at J to 6 bases, leaving 9 bases not matched to a gene. The CDR3 sequence is 15 residues long. The CDR3 sequence: CASSETGGRVNEQFF. Written as DNA, the CDR3 is TGTGCCAGCAGCGAAACAGGGGGGCGGGTCAATGAGCAGTTCTTC.

This clone was observed many times. The rearrangement uses TRBV30 and TRBJ1-5; D not certain. Germline V lookup: CDR1 GTSNPN, CDR2 SVGIG (reference sequence). Between the trimmed V and J ends, which lost 3 bases and 2 bases, there was a span of 11 bases. This CDR3 is built from 14 residues. CDR3 region: CAWREANGNQPQHF. DNA of the CDR3: TGTGCCTGGAGGGAGGCAAATGGCAATCAGCCCCAGCATTTT.

The V and J genes are TRBV6-6 and TRBJ1-4; 9 bases align to TRBD1. The J segment lost 4 bases and the V segment lost 2 bases, leaving 2 bases of the junction unmatched. CDR3 length: 15 amino acids. Germline CDR1 reads MNHNY; CDR2 reads SVGAGI (reference sequence). The CDR3 loop is CASSYLGQGNEKLFF. CDR3 sequence (DNA): TGTGCCAGCAGTTACCTGGGACAGGGTAATGAAAAACTGTTTTTT.

Only one count was recorded for this clone. V usage is TRBV7-8 and J usage is TRBJ2-3; D unclear. CDR3 length: 12 amino acids. V lost 5 bases to trimming and J lost 6 bases, with 9 bases between them. The V gene's germline CDR1 is SGHVS and CDR2 FQNEAQ. CDR3 in DNA: TGTGCCAGCAGCCCTGTTCCCGATACGCAGTATTTT. Translation: CASSPVPDTQYF.

This clone was seen more than once but under ten times. The chain combines TRBV20-1 with TRBJ2-3; possible D gene TRBD1, 6 bases. The CDR3 contains 11 residues. Germline V CDR1 and CDR2: DFQATT, SNEGSKA (reference sequence). Trimming stripped 4 bases from V and 7 bases from J, with 9 bases between. In nucleotides, the CDR3 is TGCAGTGCTACCCGGGACAATACGCAGTATTTT. Translated: CSATRDNTQYF.